This T cell receptor beta chain was sequenced for a study of shared clonotypes between healthy human individuals. Study overall: In total, the donors were a couple of women and a few men aged 18 to 49.

From germline, CDR1 is SQVTM and CDR2 ANQGSEA. V was clipped by 4 bases and J by 5 bases; unmatched bases: 8. This CDR3 has 15 amino acids. With regard to this clone: What it binds is not known.

The table came from immunoSEQ multiplex PCR; TCRdb's copy has only in-frame clones and leaves some out. The sample includes fewer than 400,000 clones, approximately 79% of them seen just once. Overall study results and limits: Among a few donors, about 5% of naive CD4 clonotypes were found in common.

Sequencing input: memory CD4+ T cells sorted from blood. Indicated subset: CD45RA-negative fraction. The source is a man under 40 in good health. The rearrangement uses TRBV29-1 and TRBJ1-4; 9 bases line up with TRBD1. This CDR3 is CSVAAVGTGNEKLFF. The CDR3 DNA reads as TGCAGCGTTGCAGCCGTCGGGACAGGGAATGAAAAACTGTTTTTT.